The clone carrying this T cell receptor (beta chain) has ten or more counts. CDR3 size: 16 residues. Per the germline V gene, CDR1 is SGHTA and CDR2 is FQGTGA. V was clipped by 0 bases and J by 1 base, with 9 bases between them. TCRdb fed the 5' RACE reads into MiXCR, producing one record per CDR3 protein. The sample has tens of thousands of distinct CDR3 sequences, nearly 7% seen once. This sample was taken from a study of spatial heterogeneity in lung cancer. The time point was: sample taken at primary tumor resection. This sample comprised PBMCs, obtained at surgery. The TCR sequence derives from a female donor with early-stage non-small cell lung cancer. V is TRBV7-3 and J is TRBJ2-2; a weak D match, TRBD2 (5 bases). The DNA of the CDR3 is TGTGCCAGCAGCTTAACCGGGAACATGAACACCGGGGAGCTGTTTTTT. It specifies CASSLTGNMNTGELFF.